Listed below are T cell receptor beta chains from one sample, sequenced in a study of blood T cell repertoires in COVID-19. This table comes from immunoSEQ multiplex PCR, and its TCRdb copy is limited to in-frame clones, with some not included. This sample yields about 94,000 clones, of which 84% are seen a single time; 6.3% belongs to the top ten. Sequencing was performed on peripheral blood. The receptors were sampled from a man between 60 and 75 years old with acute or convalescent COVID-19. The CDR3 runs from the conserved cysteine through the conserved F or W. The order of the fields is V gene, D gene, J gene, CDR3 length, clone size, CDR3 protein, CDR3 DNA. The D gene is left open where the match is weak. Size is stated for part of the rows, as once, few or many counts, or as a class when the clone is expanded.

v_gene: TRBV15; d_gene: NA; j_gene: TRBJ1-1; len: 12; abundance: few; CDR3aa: CATSRLDREAFF; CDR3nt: TGTGCCACCAGCAGGTTGGACAGAGAAGCTTTCTTT
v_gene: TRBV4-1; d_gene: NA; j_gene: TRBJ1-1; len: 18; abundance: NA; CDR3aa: CASSQFPGTNLMNTEAFF; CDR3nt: TGCGCCAGCAGCCAGTTCCCGGGAACAAACCTAATGAACACTGAAGCTTTCTTT
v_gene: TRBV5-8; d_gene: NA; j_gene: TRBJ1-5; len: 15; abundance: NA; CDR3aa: CASIPPPTFGQPQHF; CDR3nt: TGTGCCAGCATCCCGCCCCCAACCTTCGGGCAGCCCCAGCATTTT
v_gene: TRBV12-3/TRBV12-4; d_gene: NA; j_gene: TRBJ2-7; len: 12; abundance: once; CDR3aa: CASRTGIHEQYF; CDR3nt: TGTGCCAGCAGGACGGGGATTCACGAGCAGTACTTC
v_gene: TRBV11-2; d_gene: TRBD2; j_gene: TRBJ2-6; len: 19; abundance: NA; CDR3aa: CASSRLELAGSSGANVLTF; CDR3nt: TGTGCCAGCAGTCGACTCGAGCTAGCGGGGAGCTCTGGGGCCAACGTCCTGACTTTC
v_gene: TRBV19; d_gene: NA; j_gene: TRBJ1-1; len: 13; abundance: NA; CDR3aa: CASNRRENTEAFF; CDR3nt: TGTGCCAGTAACCGACGGGAGAACACTGAAGCTTTCTTT
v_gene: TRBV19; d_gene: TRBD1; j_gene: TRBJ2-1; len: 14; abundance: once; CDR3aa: CASRPWDSNNEQFF; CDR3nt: TGTGCCAGTAGACCCTGGGACAGTAATAATGAGCAGTTCTTC
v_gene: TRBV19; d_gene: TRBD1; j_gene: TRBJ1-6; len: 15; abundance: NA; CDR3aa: CASSTKTGSHSPLHF; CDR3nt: TGTGCCAGTAGTACGAAGACAGGGAGCCATTCACCCCTCCACTTT
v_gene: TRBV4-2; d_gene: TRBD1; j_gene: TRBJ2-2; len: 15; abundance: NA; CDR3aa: CASSQEDRATGELFF; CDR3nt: TGTGCCAGCAGCCAAGAGGACAGGGCGACCGGGGAGCTGTTTTTT
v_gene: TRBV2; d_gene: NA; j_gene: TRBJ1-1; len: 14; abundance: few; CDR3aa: CASSEVGENTEAFF; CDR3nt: TGTGCCAGCAGTGAAGTCGGGGAGAACACTGAAGCTTTCTTT
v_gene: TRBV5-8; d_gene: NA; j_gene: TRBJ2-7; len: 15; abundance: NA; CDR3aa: CASSPGVGRSYEQYF; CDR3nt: TGTGCCAGCAGCCCGGGGGTTGGCCGATCCTACGAGCAGTACTTC
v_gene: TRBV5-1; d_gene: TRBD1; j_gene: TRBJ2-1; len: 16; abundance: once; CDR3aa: CASSFRGSTGPLEQFF; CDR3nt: TGCGCCAGCAGCTTCCGTGGCTCGACAGGGCCTTTGGAGCAGTTCTTC
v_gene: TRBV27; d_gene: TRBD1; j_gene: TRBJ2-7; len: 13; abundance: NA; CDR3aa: CASSFGQGYEQYF; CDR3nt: TGTGCCAGCAGTTTCGGACAGGGCTACGAGCAGTACTTC
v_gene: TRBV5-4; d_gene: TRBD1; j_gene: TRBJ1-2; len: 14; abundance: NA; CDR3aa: CASSLETGAHGYTF; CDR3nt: TGTGCCAGCAGCTTGGAGACAGGGGCTCATGGCTACACCTTC
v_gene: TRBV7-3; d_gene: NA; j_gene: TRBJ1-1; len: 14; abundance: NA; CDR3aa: CASSHPGLNTEAFF; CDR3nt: TGTGCCAGCAGCCACCCAGGGTTGAACACTGAAGCTTTCTTT
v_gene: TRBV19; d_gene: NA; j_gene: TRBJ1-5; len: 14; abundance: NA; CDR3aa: CASSIKPGMQPQHF; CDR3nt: TGTGCCAGTAGTATTAAGCCGGGAATGCAGCCCCAGCATTTT
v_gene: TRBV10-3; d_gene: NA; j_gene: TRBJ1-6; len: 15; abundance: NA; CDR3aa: CAINPGQSQNSPLHF; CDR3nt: TGTGCCATCAACCCGGGACAAAGCCAAAATTCACCCCTCCACTTT
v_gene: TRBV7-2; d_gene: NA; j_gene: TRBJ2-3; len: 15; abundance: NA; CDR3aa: CASSRDISSTDTQYF; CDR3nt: TGTGCCAGCAGCCGGGACATCTCTAGCACAGATACGCAGTATTTT
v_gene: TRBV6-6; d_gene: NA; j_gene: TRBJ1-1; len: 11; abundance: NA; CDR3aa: CASRTGPGAFF; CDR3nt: TGTGCCAGCAGAACAGGGCCTGGGGCTTTCTTT
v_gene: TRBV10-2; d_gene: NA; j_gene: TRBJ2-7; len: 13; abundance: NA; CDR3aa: CASSPAGPYEQYF; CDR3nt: TGCGCCAGCAGCCCGGCGGGTCCCTACGAGCAGTACTTC
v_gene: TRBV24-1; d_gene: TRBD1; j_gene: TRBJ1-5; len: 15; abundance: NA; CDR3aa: CATSDPQGARQPQHF; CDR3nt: TGTGCCACCAGTGATCCACAGGGGGCGCGTCAGCCCCAGCATTTT
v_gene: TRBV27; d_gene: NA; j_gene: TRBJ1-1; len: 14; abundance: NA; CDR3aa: CASSSQGMNTEAFF; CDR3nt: TGTGCCAGCAGTTCACAGGGTATGAACACTGAAGCTTTCTTT
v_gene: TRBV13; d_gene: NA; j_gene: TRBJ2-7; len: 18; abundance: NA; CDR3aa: CASSSTAGDTNVGYEQYF; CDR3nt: TGTGCCAGCAGCTCCACGGCAGGGGACACCAATGTAGGGTACGAGCAGTACTTC
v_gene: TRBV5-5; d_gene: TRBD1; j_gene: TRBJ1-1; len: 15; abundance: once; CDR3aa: CASSFDRQGNTEAFF; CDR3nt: TGTGCCAGCAGCTTCGATCGACAGGGGAACACTGAAGCTTTCTTT
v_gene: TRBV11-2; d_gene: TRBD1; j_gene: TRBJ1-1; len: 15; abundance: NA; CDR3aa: CASSLVPAGGTEAFF; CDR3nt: TGTGCCAGCAGCTTAGTACCCGCAGGGGGGACTGAAGCTTTCTTT
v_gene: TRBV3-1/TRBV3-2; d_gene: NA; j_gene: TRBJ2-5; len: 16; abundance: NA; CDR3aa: CASSQDSGGAGETQYF; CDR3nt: TGTGCCAGCAGCCAAGATAGTGGGGGGGCGGGAGAGACCCAGTACTTC
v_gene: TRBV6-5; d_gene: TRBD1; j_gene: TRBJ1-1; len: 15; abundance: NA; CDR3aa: CASRKGTGGNTEAFF; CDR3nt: TGTGCCAGCAGGAAGGGGACAGGGGGTAACACTGAAGCTTTCTTT
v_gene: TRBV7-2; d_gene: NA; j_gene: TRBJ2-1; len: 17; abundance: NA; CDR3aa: CASSLAIAGPPNNEQFF; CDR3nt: TGTGCCAGCAGCTTAGCGATTGCGGGGCCGCCAAACAATGAGCAGTTCTTC
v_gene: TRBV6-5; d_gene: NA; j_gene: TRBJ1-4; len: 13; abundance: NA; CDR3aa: CASSSREDEKLFF; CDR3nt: TGTGCCAGCAGCAGCAGGGAGGATGAAAAACTGTTTTTT